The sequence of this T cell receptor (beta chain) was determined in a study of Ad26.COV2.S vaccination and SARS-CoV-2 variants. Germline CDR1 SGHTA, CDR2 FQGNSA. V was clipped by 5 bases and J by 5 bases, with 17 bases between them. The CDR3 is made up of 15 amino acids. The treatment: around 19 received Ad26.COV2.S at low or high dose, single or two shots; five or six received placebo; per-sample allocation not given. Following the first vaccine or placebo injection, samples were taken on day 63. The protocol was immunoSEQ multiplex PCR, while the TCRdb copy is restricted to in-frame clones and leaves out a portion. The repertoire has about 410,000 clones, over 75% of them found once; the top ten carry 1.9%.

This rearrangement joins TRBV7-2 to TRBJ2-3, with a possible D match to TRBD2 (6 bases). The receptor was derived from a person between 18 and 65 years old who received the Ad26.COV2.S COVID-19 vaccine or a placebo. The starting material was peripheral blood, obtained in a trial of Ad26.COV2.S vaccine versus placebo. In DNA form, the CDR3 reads TGTGCCAGCAGCCCAATCGGGAGTTTGGGAGATACGCAGTATTTT. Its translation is CASSPIGSLGDTQYF.